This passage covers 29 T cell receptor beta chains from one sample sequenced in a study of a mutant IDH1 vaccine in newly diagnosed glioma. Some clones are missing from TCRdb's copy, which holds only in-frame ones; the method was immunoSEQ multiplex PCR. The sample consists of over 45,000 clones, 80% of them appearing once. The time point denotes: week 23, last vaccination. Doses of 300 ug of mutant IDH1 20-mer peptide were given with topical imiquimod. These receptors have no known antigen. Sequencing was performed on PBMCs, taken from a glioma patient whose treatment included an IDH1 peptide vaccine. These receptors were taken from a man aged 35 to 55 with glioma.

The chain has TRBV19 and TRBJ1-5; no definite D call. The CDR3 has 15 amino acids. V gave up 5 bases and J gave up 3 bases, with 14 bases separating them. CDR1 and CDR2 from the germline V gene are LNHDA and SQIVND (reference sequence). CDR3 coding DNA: TGTGCCAGTAGTCAGGCAGGTGAGACCAATCAGCCCCAGCATTTT. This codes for CASSQAGETNQPQHF.

CDR3 coding DNA: TGTGCCATCAACCGGATAACAGGAAATGAAAAACTGTTTTTT. Amino acid sequence: CAINRITGNEKLFF. The V and J genes are TRBV2 and TRBJ1-4; tentatively, D is TRBD1 (5 bases). The germline V gene encodes CDR1 SNHLY and CDR2 FYNNEI. Trimming removed 10 bases from V and 5 bases from J, with 17 bases in between. The CDR3 consists of 14 residues.

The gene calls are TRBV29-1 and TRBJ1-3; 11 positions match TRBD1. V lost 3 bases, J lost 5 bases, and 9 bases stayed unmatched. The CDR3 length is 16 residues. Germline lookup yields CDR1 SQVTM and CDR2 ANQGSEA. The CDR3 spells CSVEGQGDSRRNTIYF. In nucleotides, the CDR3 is TGCAGCGTTGAGGGACAGGGGGATTCACGTAGAAACACCATATATTTT.

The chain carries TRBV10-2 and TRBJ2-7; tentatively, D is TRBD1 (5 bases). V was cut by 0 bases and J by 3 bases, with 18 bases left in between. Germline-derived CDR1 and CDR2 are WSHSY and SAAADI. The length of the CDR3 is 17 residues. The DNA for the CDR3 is TGCGCCAGCAGTGAGTCACTCTTCCACAGGAGCCTCTACGAGCAGTACTTC. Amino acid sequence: CASSESLFHRSLYEQYF.

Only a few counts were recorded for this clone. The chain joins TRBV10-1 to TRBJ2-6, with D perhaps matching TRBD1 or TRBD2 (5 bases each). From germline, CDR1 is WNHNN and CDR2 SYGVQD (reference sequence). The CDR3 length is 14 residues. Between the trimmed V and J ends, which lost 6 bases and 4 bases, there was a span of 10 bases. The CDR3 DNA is TGCGCCAGCAGCCCAGGGACCGGGGCCAACGTCCTGACTTTC. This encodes CASSPGTGANVLTF.

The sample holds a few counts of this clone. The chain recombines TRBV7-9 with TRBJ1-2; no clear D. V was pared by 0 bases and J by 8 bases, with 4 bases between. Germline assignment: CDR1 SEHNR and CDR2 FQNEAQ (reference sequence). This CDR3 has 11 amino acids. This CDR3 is CASSLAPGYTF. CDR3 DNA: TGTGCCAGCAGCTTAGCTCCCGGCTACACCTTC.

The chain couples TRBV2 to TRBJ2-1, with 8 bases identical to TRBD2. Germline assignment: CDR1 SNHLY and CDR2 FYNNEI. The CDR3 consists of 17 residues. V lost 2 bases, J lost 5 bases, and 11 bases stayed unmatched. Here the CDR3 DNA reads TGTGCCAGCAGTGAACCGAGGGGGACTAGTTGGAACAATGAGCAGTTCTTC. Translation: CASSEPRGTSWNNEQFF.

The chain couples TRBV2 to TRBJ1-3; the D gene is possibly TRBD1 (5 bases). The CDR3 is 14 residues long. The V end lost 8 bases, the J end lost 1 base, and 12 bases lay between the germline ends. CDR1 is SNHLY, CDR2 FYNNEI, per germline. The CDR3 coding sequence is TGTGCCAGCGAGGGACCTTTGTCTGGAAACACCATATATTTT. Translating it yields CASEGPLSGNTIYF.

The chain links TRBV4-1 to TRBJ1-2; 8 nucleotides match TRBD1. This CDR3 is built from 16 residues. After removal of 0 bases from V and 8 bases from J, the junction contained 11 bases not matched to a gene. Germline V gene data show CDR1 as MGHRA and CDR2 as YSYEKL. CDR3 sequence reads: CASSQESGQGLGGYTF. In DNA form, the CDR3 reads TGCGCCAGCAGCCAAGAAAGCGGACAGGGTTTGGGGGGCTACACCTTC.

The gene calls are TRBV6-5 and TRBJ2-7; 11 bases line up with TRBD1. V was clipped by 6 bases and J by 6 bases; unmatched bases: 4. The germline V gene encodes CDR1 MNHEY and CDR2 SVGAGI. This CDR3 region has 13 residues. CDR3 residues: CASSWGQGGEQYF. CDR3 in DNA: TGTGCCAGCAGCTGGGGACAGGGGGGCGAGCAGTACTTC.

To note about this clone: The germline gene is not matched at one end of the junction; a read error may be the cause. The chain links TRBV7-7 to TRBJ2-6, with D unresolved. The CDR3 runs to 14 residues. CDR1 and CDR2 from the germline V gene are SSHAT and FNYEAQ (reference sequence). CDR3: CASSAYLGANVLTF. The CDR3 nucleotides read TGTGCTAGCAGCGCATACCTCGGGGCCAACGTCCTGACTTTC.

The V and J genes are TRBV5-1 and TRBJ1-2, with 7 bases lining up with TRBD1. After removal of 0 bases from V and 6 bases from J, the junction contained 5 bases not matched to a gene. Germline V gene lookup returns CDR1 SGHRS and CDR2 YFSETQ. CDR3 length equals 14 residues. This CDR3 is CASSLAGGVDGYTF. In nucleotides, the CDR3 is TGCGCCAGCAGCTTGGCAGGGGGGGTGGATGGCTACACCTTC.

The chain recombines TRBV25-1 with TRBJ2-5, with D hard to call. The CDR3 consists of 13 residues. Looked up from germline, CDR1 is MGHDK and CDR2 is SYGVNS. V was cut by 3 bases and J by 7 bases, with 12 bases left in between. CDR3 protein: CASSDSLVGTQYF. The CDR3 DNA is TGTGCCAGCAGTGATTCCCTCGTCGGGACCCAGTACTTC.

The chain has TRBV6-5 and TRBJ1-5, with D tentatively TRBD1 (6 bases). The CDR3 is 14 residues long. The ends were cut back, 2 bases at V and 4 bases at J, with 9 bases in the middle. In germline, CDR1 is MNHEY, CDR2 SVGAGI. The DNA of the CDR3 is TGTGCCAGCAGTTACGCAAGGGGGAATCAGCCCCAGCATTTT. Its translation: CASSYARGNQPQHF.

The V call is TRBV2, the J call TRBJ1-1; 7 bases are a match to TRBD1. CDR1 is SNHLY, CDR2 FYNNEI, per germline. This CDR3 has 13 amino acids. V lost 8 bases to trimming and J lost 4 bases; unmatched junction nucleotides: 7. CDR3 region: CASHSDRATEAFF. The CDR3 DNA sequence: TGTGCCAGCCATTCCGACAGGGCCACTGAAGCTTTCTTT.

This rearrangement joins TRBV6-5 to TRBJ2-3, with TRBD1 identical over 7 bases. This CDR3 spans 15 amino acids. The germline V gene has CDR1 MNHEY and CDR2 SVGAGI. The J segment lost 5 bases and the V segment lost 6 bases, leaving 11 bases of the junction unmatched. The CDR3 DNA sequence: TGTGCCAGCAGACGCGACAGGGCAAGTGGAGATACGCAGTATTTT. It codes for CASRRDRASGDTQYF.

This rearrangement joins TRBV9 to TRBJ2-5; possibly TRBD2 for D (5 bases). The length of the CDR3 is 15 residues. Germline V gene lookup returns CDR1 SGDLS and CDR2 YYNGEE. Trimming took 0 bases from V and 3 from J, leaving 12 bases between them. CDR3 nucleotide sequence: TGTGCCAGCAGCGTAGGACTAATTGACGAAGAGACCCAGTACTTC. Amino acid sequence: CASSVGLIDEETQYF.

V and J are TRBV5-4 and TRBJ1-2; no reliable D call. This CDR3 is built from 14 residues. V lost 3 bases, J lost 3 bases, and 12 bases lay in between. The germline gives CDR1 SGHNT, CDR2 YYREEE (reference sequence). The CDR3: CASSYFLGDYGYTF. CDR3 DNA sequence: TGTGCCAGCAGCTATTTTTTGGGAGACTATGGCTACACCTTC. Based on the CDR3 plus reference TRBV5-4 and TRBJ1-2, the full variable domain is ETGVTQSPTHLIKTRGQQVTLRCSSQSGHNTVSWYQQALGQGPQFIFQYYREEENGRGNFPPRFSGLQFPNYSSELNVNALELDDSALYLCASSYFLGDYGYTFGSGTRLTVV.

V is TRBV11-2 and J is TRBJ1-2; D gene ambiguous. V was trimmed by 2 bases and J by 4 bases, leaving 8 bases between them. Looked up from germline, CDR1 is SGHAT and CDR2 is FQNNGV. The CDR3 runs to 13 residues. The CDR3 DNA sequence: TGTGCCAGCAGCTTATCCGTGAGCTATGGCTACACCTTC. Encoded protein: CASSLSVSYGYTF.

The CDR3 DNA sequence: TGTGCCAGCAGCTTTGGCTATGGCTACACCTTC. Translation gives CASSFGYGYTF. The chain joins TRBV7-6 to TRBJ1-2; D is undetermined. The V and J ends lost 3 bases and 4 bases respectively, with 3 bases between them. The CDR3 runs to 11 residues. Germline CDR1 SGHVS, CDR2 FNYEAQ. Based on the CDR3 plus reference TRBV7-6 and TRBJ1-2, the full variable domain is GAGVSQSPRYKVTKRGQDVALRCDPISGHVSLYWYRQALGQGPEFLTYFNYEAQQDKSGLPNDRFSAERPEGSISTLTIQRTEQRDSAMYRCASSFGYGYTFGSGTRLTVV.

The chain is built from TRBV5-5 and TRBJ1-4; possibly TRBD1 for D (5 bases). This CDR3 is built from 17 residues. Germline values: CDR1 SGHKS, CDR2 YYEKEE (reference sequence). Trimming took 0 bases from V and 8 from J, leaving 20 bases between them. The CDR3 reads CASSLGGLLAAREKLFF. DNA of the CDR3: TGTGCCAGCAGCTTGGGGGGCCTCCTCGCGGCTCGGGAAAAACTGTTTTTT.

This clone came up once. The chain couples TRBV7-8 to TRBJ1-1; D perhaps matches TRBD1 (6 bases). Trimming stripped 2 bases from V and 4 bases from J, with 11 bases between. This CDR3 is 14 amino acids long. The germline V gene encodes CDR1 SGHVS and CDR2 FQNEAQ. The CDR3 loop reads CASSLWGPGTEAFF. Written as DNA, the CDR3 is TGTGCCAGCAGCTTATGGGGGCCCGGCACTGAAGCTTTCTTT.

CDR3 protein: CASTPGTGGSPLHF. The CDR3 DNA reads TGCGCCAGCACCCCCGGGACAGGGGGTTCACCCCTCCACTTT. The rearrangement joins TRBV5-1 to TRBJ1-6; 11 nucleotides agree with TRBD1. CDR3 length: 14 amino acids. Trimming at V came to 6 bases and at J to 9 bases, leaving 5 bases not matched to a gene. CDR1 SGHRS and CDR2 YFSETQ come from the germline V gene.

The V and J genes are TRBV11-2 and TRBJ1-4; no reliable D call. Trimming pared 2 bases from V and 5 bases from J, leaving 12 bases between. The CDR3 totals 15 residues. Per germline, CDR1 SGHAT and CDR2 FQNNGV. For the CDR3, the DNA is TGTGCCAGCAGCTTAAACCAAAATATGAATGAAAAACTGTTTTTT. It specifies CASSLNQNMNEKLFF.

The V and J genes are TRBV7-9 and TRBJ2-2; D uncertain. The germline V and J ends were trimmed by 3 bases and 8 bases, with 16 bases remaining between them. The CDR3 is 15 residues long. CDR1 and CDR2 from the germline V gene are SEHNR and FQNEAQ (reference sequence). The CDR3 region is CASSLRAESMGELFF. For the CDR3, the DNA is TGTGCCAGCAGCTTGCGAGCTGAGTCAATGGGGGAGCTGTTTTTT.

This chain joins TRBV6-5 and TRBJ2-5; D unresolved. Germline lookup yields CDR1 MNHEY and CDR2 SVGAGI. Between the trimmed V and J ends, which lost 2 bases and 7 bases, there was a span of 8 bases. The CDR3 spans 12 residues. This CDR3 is CASSYGSGTQYF. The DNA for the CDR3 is TGTGCCAGCAGTTACGGGTCGGGGACCCAGTACTTC.

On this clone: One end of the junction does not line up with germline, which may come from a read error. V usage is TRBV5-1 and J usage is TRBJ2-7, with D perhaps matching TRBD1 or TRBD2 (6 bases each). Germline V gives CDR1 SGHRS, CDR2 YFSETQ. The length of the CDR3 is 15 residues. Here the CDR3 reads CASRLGGSQSYEQYF. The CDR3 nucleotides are TGCGCCAGCAGATTGGGGGGCTCCCAGTCCTACGAGCAGTACTTC. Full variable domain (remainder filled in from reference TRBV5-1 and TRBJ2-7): KAGVTQTPRYLIKTRGQQVTLSCSPISGHRSVSWYQQTPGQGLQFLFEYFSETQRNKGNFPGRFSGRQFSNSRSEMNVSTLELGDSALYLCASRLGGSQSYEQYFGPGTRLTVT.

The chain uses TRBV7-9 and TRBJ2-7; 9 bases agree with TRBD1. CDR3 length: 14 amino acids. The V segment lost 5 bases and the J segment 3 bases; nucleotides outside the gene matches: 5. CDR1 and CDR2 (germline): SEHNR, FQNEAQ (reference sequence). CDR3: CASSLLTGGYEQYF. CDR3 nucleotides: TGTGCCAGCAGCCTTCTGACAGGGGGCTACGAGCAGTACTTC.

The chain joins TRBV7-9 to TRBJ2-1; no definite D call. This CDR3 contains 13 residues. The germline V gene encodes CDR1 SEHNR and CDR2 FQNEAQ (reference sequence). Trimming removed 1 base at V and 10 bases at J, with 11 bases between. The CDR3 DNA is TGTGCCAGCAGCTTAGGCATTTTGGGCGAGCAGTTCTTC. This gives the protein CASSLGILGEQFF.